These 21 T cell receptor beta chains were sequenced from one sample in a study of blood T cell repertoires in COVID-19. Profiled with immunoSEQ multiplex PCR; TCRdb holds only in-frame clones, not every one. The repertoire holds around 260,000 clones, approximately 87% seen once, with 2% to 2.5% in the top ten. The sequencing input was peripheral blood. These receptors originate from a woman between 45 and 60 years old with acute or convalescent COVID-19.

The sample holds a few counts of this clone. CDR3 sequence: CATSDPPTGEAFF. The CDR3 bases are TGTGCCACCAGTGATCCCCCAACCGGTGAAGCTTTCTTT. V is TRBV24-1 and J is TRBJ1-1, with D unclear. Looked up from germline, CDR1 is KGHDR and CDR2 is SFDVKD. The CDR3 has 13 residues. Trimming took 3 bases from V and 7 from J, leaving 11 bases between them.

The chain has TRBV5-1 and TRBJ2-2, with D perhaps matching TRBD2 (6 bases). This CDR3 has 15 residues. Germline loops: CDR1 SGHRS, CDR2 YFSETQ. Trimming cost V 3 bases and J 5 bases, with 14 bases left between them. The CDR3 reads CASSWGGDDTGELFF. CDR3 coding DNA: TGCGCCAGCAGCTGGGGAGGTGACGATACCGGGGAGCTGTTTTTT. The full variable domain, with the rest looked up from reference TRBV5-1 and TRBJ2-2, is KAGVTQTPRYLIKTRGQQVTLSCSPISGHRSVSWYQQTPGQGLQFLFEYFSETQRNKGNFPGRFSGRQFSNSRSEMNVSTLELGDSALYLCASSWGGDDTGELFFGEGSRLTVL.

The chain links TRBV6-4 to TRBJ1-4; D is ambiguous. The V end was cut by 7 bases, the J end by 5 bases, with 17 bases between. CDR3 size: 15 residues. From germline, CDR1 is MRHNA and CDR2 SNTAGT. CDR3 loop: CASTKRPGDNEKLFF. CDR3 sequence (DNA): TGTGCCAGCACTAAGCGGCCAGGAGACAATGAAAAACTGTTTTTT.

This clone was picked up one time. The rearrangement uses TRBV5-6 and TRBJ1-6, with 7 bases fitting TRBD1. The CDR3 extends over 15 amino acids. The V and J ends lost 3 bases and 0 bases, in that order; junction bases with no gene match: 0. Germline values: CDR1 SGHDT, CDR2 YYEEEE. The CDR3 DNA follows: TGTGCCAGCAGCTGGGACAGCTCCTATAATTCACCCCTCCACTTT. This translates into CASSWDSSYNSPLHF.

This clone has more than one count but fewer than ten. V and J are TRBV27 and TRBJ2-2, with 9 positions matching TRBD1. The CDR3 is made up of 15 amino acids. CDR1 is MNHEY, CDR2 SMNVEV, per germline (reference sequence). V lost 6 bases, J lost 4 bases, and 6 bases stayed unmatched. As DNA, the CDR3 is TGTGCCAGCAGAGTTGGACAGGGGAGCACCGGGGAGCTGTTTTTT. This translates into CASRVGQGSTGELFF.

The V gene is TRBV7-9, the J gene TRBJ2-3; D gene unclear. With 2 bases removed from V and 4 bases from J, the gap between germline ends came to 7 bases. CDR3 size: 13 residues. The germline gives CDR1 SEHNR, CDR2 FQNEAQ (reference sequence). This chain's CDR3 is CASSLSVADTQYF. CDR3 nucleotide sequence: TGTGCCAGCAGCTTAAGCGTCGCAGATACGCAGTATTTT.

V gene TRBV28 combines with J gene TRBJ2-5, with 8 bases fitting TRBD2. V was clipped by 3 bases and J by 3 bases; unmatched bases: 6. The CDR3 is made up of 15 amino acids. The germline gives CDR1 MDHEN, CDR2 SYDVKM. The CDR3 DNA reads TGTGCCAGCAGTTTGGCCCCGGGAGGGAAAGAGACCCAGTACTTC. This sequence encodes CASSLAPGGKETQYF.

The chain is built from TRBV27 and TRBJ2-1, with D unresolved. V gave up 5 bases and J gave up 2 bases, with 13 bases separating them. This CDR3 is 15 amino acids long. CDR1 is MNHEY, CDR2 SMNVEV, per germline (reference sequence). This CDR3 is CASSIQRLPYNEQFF. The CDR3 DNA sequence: TGTGCCAGCAGTATCCAGCGATTGCCCTACAATGAGCAGTTCTTC.

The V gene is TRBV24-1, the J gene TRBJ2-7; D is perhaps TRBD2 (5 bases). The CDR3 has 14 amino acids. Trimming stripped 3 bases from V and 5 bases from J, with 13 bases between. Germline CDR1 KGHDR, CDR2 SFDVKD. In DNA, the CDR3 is TGTGCCACCAGTGATAAAGGAGGCGGCGACGAGCAGTACTTC. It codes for CATSDKGGGDEQYF.

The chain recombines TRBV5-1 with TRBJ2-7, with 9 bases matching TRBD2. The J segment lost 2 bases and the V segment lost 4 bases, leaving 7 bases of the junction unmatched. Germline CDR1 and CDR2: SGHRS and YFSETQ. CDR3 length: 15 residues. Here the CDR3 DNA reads TGCGCCAGCAGCCCCGCGGGCGGGAGGGCCTACGAGCAGTACTTC. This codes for CASSPAGGRAYEQYF.

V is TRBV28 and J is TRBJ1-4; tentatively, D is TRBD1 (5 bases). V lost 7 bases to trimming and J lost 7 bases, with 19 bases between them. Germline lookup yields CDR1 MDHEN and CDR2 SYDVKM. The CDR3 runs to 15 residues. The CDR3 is CASTLSGTIPEKLFF. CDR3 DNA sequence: TGTGCCAGCACCCTATCCGGGACTATACCTGAAAAACTGTTTTTT. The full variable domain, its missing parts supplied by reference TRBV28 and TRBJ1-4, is DVKVTQSSRYLVKRTGEKVFLECVQDMDHENMFWYRQDPGLGLRLIYFSYDVKMKEKGDIPEGYSVSREKKERFSLILESASTNQTSMYLCASTLSGTIPEKLFFGSGTQLSVL.

The CDR3 nucleotides are TGTGCCAGCAGCTTAGCGTTTTCGGGGGCAGGGGGATACAATGAGCAGTTCTTC. Encoded protein: CASSLAFSGAGGYNEQFF. The chain links TRBV11-2 to TRBJ2-1; possibly TRBD1 for D (7 bases). V was pared by 1 base and J by 4 bases, with 20 bases between. Germline loops: CDR1 SGHAT, CDR2 FQNNGV. CDR3 length equals 18 residues.

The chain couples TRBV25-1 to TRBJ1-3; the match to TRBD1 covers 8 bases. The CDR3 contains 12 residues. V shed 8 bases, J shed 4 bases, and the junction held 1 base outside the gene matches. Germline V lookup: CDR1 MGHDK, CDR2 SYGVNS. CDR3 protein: CASGTGGNTIYF. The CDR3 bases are TGTGCCAGCGGGACAGGCGGAAACACCATATATTTT.

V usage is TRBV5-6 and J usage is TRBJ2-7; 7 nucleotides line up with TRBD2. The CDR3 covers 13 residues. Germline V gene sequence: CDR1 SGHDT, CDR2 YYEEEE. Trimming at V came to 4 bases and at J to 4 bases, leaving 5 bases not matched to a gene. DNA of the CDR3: TGTGCCAGCAGCCGGGACTATTCATACGAGCAGTACTTC. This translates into CASSRDYSYEQYF.

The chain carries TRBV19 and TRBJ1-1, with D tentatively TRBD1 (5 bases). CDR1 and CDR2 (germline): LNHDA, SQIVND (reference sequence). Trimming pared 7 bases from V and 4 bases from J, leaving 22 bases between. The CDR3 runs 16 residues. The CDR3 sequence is CASNGWAGSSGTEAFF. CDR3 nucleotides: TGTGCCAGTAACGGGTGGGCAGGGTCTTCGGGCACTGAAGCTTTCTTT. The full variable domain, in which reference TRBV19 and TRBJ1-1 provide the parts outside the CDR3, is DGGITQSPKYLFRKEGQNVTLSCEQNLNHDAMYWYRQDPGQGLRLIYYSQIVNDFQKGDIAEGYSVSREKKESFPLTVTSAQKNPTAFYLCASNGWAGSSGTEAFFGQGTRLTVV.

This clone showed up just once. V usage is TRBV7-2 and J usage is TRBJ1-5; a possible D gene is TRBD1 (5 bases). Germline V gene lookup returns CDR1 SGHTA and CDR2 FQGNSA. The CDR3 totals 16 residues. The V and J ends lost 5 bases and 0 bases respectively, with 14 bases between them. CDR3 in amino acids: CASSGSGIYSNQPQHF. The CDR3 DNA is TGTGCCAGCAGCGGCTCAGGGATTTATAGCAATCAGCCCCAGCATTTT.

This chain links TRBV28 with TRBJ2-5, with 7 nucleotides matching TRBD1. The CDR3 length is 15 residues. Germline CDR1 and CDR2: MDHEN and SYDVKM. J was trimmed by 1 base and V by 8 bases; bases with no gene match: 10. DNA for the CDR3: TGTGCCAGCGTTCCTTGGGGACAGCCCCAAGAGACCCAGTACTTC. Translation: CASVPWGQPQETQYF.

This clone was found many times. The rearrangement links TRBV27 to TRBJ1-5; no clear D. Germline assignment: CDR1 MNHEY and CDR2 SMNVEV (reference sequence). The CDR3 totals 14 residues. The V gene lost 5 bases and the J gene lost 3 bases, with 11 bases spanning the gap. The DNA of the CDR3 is TGTGCCAGCAGTCTAGGACGGGACAATCAGCCCCAGCATTTT. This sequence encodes CASSLGRDNQPQHF.

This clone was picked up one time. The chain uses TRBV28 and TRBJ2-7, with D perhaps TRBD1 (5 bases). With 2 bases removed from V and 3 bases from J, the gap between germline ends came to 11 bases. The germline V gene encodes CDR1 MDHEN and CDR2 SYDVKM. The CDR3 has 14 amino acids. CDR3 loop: CASSLRGSYYEQYF. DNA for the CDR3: TGTGCCAGCAGTTTAAGGGGCTCATACTACGAGCAGTACTTC.

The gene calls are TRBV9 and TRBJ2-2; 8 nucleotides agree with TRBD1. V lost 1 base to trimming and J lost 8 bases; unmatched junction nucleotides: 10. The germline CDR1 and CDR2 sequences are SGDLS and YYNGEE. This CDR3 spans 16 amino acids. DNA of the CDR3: TGTGCCAGCAGCGTATTCCCGGACAGGGCGAGAGGGGAGCTGTTTTTT. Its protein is CASSVFPDRARGELFF.

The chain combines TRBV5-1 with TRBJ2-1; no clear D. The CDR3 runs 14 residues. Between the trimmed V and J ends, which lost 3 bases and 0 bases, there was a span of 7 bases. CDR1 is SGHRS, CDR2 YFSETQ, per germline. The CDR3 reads CASSSLPSYNEQFF. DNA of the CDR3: TGCGCCAGCAGCTCTCTTCCCTCCTACAATGAGCAGTTCTTC. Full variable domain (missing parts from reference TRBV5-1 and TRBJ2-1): KAGVTQTPRYLIKTRGQQVTLSCSPISGHRSVSWYQQTPGQGLQFLFEYFSETQRNKGNFPGRFSGRQFSNSRSEMNVSTLELGDSALYLCASSSLPSYNEQFFGPGTRLTVL.